This T cell receptor (beta chain) was obtained from a study of blood T cell repertoires in COVID-19. Study overall: Some COVID-19 samples were acute and others convalescent; all came from the United States, Italy and Spain.

Under the authors' procedure: Reference gene primers were amplified, and this amplification served to estimate nucleated cell counts. Profiling relied on immunoSEQ multiplex PCR, and the TCRdb table lists in-frame clones only, not all of them. From that table come the V and J calls and clone size; the DNA was used to work out D and trimming. The table records about 320,000 clones, about 82% of them present only once. The receptor was derived from a human donor in a cohort sampled during active COVID-19. Sequencing was carried out using peripheral blood.

CDR3 protein: CASHDSSTRYGYTF. As DNA, the CDR3 is TGTGCCAGCCACGACAGCTCGACGAGATATGGCTACACCTTC. The rearrangement links TRBV18 to TRBJ1-2; the D gene is possibly TRBD1 (5 bases). With 8 bases removed from V and 5 bases from J, the gap between germline ends came to 18 bases. Germline CDR1 and CDR2: KGHSH and LQKENI. The CDR3 contains 14 residues.